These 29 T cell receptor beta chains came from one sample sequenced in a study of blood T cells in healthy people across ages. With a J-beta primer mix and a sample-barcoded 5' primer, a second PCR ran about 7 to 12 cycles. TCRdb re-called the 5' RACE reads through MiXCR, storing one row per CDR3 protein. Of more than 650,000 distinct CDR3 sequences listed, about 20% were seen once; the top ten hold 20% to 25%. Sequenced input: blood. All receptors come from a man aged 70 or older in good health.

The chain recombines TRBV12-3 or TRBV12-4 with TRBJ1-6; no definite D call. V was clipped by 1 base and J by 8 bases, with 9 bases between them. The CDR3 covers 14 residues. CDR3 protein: CASSLEGTDSPLHF. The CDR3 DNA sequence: TGTGCCAGCAGTTTAGAGGGAACGGATTCACCCCTCCACTTT.

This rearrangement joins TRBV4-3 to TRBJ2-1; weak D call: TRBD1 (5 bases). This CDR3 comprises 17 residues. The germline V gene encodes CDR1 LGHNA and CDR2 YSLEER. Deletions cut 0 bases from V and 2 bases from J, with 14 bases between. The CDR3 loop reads CASSQEGARFTYNEQFF. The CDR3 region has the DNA TGCGCCAGCAGCCAAGAAGGGGCGCGTTTCACCTACAATGAGCAGTTCTTC.

For the CDR3, the DNA is TGTGCCATCACCGTCCTCGGGGACGAGCAGTACTTC. This codes for CAITVLGDEQYF. V and J are TRBV10-3 and TRBJ2-7; a weak D match, TRBD2 (5 bases). Trimming took off 7 bases at V and 5 bases at J, with 12 bases between the two ends. The CDR3 length is 12 residues. Per germline, CDR1 ENHRY and CDR2 SYGVKD.

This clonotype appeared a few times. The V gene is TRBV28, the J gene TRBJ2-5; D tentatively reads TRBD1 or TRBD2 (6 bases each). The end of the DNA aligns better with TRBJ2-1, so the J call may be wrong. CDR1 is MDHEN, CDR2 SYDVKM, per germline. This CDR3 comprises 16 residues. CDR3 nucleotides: TGTGCCAGCAGCCTTCCCCGGGCCCACGGGGGCAGTGAGCAGTTCTTC. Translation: CASSLPRAHGGSEQFF.

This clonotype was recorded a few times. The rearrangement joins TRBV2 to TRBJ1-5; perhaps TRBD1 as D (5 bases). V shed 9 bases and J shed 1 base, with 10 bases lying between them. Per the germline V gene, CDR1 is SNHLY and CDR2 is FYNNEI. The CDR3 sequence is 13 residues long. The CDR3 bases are TGTGCCAGTGTAGGGGAAAGCAATCAGCCCCAGCATTTT. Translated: CASVGESNQPQHF.

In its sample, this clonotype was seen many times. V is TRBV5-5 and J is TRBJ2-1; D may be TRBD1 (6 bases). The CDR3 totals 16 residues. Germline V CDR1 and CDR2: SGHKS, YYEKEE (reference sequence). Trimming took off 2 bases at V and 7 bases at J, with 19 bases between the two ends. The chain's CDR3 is CASSFMGASHRNEQFF. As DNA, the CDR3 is TGTGCCAGCAGCTTCATGGGGGCCTCTCATAGGAATGAGCAGTTCTTC.

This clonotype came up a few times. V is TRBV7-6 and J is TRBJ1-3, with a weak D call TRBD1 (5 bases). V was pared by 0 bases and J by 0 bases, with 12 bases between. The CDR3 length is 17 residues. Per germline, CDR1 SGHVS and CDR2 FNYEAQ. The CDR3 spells CASSLALRDGSGNTIYF. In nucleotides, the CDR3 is TGTGCCAGCAGCTTAGCCCTCCGGGACGGCTCTGGAAACACCATATATTTT.

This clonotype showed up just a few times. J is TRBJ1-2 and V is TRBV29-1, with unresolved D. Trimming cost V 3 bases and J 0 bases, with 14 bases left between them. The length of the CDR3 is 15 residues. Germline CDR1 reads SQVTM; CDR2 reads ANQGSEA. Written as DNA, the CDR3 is TGCAGCGTTGATACGACCTACAACGCTAACTATGGCTACACCTTC. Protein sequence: CSVDTTYNANYGYTF.

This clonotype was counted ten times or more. Written as DNA, the CDR3 is TGTGCCAGCAGCCGGTTAGCAACTAATGAAAAACTGTTTTTT. Protein: CASSRLATNEKLFF. The genes are TRBV7-9 and TRBJ1-4, with no clear D. Trimming shortened V by 5 bases and J by 0 bases, and 7 bases separated the two germline ends. Germline values: CDR1 SEHNR, CDR2 FQNEAQ (reference sequence). The length of the CDR3 is 14 residues.

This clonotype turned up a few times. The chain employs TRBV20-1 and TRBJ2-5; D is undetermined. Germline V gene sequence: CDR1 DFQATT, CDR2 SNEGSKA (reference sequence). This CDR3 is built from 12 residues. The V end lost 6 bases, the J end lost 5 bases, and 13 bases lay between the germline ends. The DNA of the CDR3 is TGCAGTGCAAAGCCAGTGGGGGAGACCCAGTACTTC. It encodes CSAKPVGETQYF.

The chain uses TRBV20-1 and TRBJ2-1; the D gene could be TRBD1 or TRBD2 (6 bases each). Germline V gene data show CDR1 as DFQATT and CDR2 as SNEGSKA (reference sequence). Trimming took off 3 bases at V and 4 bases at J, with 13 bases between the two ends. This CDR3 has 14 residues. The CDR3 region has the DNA TGCAGTGCTAGTTTCCCGGGGGCGTACAATGAGCAGTTCTTC. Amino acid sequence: CSASFPGAYNEQFF.

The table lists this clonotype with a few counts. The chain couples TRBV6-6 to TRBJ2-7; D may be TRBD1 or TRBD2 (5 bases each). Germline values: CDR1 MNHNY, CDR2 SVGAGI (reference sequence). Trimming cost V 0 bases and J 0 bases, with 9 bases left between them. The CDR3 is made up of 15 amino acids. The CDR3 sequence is CASSYSGAASYEQYF. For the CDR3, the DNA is TGTGCCAGCAGTTACTCCGGGGCCGCCTCCTACGAGCAGTACTTC.

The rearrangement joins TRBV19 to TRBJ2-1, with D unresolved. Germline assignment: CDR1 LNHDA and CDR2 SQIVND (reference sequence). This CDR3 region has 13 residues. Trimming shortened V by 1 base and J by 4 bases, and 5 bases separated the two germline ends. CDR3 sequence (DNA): TGTGCCAGTAGTATAGTTACTTACAATGAGCAGTTCTTC. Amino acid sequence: CASSIVTYNEQFF.

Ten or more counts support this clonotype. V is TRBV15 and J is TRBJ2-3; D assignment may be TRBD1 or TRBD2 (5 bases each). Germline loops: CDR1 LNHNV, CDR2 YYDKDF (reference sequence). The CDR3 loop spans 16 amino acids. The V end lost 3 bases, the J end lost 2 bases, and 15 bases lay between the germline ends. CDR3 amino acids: CATSSRDRDITDTQYF. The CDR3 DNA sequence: TGTGCCACCAGCAGTAGGGACCGAGACATCACAGATACGCAGTATTTT.

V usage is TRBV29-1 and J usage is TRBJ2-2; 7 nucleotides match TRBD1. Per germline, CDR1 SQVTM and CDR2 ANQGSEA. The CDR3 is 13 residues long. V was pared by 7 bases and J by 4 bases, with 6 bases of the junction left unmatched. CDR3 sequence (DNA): TGCAGCGCCCGACAGGGCCCCACCGGGGAGCTGTTTTTT. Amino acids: CSARQGPTGELFF.

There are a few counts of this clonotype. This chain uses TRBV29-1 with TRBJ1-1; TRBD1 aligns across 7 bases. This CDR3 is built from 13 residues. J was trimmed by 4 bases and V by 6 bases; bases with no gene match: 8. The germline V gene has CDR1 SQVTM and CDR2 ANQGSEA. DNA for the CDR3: TGCAGCGTGGACGGGGACAGAGGCACTGAAGCTTTCTTT. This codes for CSVDGDRGTEAFF.

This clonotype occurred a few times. The CDR3 DNA reads TGTGCCAGCAGCACCCGACAGGGGAGTCACTATGGCTACACCTTC. Translated, it gives CASSTRQGSHYGYTF. V usage is TRBV13 and J usage is TRBJ1-2, with 8 nucleotides matching TRBD1. The V segment lost 5 bases and the J segment 3 bases; nucleotides outside the gene matches: 8. Germline CDR1 PRHDT, CDR2 FYEKMQ (reference sequence). The CDR3 has 15 amino acids.

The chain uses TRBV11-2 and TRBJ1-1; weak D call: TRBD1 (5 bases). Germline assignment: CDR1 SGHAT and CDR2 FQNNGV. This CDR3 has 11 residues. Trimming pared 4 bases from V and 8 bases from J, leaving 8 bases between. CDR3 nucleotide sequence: TGTGCCAGCAGCTCGCGGGACGAAGCTTTCTTT. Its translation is CASSSRDEAFF.

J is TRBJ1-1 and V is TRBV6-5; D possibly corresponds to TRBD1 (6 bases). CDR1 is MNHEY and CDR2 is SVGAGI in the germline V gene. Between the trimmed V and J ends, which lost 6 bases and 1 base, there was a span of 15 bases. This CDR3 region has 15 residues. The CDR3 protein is CASRLGGRTNTEAFF. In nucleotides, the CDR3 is TGTGCCAGCAGATTGGGGGGCAGGACGAACACTGAAGCTTTCTTT.

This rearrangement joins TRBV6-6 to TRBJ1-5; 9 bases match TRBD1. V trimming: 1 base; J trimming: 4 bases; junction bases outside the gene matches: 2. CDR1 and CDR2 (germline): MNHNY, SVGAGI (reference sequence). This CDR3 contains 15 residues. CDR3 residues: CASSYLGQGNQPQHF. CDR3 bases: TGTGCCAGCAGTTACTTGGGACAGGGTAATCAGCCCCAGCATTTT.

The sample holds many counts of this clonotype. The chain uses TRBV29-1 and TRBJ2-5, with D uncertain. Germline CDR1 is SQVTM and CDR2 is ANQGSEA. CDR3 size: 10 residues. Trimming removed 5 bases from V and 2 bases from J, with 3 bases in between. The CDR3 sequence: CSVSQETQYF. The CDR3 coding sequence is TGCAGCGTTTCTCAAGAGACCCAGTACTTC.

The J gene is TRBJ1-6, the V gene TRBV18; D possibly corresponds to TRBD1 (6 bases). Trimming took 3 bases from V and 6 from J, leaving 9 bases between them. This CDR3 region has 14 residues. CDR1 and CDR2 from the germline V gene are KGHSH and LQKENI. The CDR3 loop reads CASSPGHPNSPLHF. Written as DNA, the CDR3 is TGTGCCAGCTCACCGGGACACCCTAATTCACCCCTCCACTTT.

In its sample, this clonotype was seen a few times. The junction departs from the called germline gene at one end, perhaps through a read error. Written as DNA, the CDR3 is TGTGCCAGCAGCTTCCGGCGGGACAGCTACTCCTACAATAAGCAGTTCTTC. Translated, it gives CASSFRRDSYSYNKQFF. The chain uses TRBV5-6 and TRBJ2-1; D is perhaps TRBD1 (7 bases). This CDR3 has 17 amino acids. The germline CDR1 and CDR2 sequences are SGHDT and YYEEEE.

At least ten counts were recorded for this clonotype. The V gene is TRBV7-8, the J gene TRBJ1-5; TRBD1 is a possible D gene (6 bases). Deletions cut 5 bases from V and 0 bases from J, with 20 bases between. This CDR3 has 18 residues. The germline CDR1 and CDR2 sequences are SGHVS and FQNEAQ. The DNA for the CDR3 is TGTGCCAGCAGCCCATCCCCGGACAGATGGGATAGCAATCAGCCCCAGCATTTT. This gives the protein CASSPSPDRWDSNQPQHF.

In DNA, the CDR3 is TGTGCCAGCAAGGGCAGAATTGCAAGTGGTGAAAAACTGTTTTTT. Protein: CASKGRIASGEKLFF. The gene calls are TRBV2 and TRBJ1-4, with D unresolved. Germline CDR1 and CDR2: SNHLY and FYNNEI. The length of the CDR3 is 15 residues. V was clipped by 7 bases and J by 7 bases, with 19 bases between them.

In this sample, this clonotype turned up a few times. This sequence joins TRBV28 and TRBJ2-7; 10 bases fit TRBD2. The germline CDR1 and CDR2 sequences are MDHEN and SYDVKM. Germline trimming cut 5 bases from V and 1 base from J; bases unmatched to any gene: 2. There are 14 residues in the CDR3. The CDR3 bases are TGTGCCAGCAGTGGGACTAGCGAGTCCTACGAGCAGTACTTC. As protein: CASSGTSESYEQYF.

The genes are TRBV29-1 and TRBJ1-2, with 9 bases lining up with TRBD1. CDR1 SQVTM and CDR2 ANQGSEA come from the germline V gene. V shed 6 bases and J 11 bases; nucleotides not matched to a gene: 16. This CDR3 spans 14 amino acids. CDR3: CSVENSRDRASYTF. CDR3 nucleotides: TGCAGCGTCGAGAATAGCCGGGACAGGGCGTCGTACACCTTC.

The CDR3 protein is CASSLKGDIRAQGRFYIRNQPQHF. CDR3 DNA sequence: TGTGCCAGCAGCTTAAAGGGGGACATCAGGGCGCAGGGGCGATTTTATATTCGCAATCAGCCCCAGCATTTT. This chain links TRBV11-1 with TRBJ1-5, with D perhaps matching TRBD1 (6 bases). The CDR3 consists of 24 residues. CDR1 SGHAT and CDR2 FQDESV come from the germline V gene (reference sequence). V was clipped by 2 bases and J by 2 bases, with 37 bases between them.

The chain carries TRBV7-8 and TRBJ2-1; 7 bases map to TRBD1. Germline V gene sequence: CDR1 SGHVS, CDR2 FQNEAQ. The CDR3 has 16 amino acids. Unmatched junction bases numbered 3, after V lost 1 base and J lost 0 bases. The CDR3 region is CASSLEGGTSYNEQFF. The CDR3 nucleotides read TGTGCCAGCAGCTTAGAAGGGGGCACCTCCTACAATGAGCAGTTCTTC.